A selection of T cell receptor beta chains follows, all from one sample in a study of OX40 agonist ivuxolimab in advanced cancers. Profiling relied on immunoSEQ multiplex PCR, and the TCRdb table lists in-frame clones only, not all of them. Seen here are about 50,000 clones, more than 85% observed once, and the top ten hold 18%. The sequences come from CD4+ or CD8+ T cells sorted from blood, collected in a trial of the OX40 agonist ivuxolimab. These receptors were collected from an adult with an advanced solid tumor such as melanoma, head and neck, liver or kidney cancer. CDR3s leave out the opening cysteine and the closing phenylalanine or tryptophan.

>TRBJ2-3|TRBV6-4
ASSDSAGGPDTQY
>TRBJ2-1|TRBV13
ASSLGPGGNEQF
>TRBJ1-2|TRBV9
ASSEGGYGYT
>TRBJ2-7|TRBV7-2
ASSRQWGGGHEQY
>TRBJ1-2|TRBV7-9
ASSLGVVMDRYGYT
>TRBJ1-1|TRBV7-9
ASSLGSEAF
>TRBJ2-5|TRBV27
ASKAGGSDETQY
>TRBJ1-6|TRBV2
AGDSSDNSPLH
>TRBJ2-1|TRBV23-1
ASSQSAGERMYEQF
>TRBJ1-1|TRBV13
ASSLRRTEAF
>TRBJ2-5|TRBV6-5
ASSTQETQY
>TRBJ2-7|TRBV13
ASSQSYEQY
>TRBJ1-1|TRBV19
ASTPDLLNTEAF
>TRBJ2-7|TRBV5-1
ASSLTSGSLYEQY
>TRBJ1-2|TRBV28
ASSLGGQQYGYT
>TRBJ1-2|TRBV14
ASSEAGGGRRYGYT
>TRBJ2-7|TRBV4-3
ASGPWRGAYEQY
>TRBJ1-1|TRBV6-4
ASSEDGGENTEAF
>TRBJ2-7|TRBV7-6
ASSLRGGRTYEQY
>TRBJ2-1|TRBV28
ASSLGSGSRPNEQF
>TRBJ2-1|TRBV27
ASSFSVTKNNEQF
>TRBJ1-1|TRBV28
ASSFPPRGLTEAF
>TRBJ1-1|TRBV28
ASSRSGTEAF
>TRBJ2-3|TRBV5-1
ASSLGTSGGRTSTDTQY
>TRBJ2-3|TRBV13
ASSQSTDTQY
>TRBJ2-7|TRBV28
ASSLKLGQGPSEQY
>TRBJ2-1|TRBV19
ASSLGLPNHAEQF
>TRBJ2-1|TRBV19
ASSYAQYNEQF
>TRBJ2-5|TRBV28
ASSSSSGSLETQY
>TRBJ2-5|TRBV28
ASSLGSGSRAQY
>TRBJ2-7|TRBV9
ASSVGQATYEQY
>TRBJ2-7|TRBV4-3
ASSQGTSNYEQY
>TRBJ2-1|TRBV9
ASSGPGAPANEQF
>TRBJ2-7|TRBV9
ASSEFPGTYEQY
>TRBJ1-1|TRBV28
ASSLLDRERAEAF
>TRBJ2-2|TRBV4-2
ASSQRGGAGELF
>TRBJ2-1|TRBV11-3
ASSSRESLYNEQF
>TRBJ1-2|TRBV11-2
ASALSVSGYGGYT
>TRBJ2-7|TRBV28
ASSPPPRTGDYEQY
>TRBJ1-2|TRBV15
ATSRDPGDPFYGYT
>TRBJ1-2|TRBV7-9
ASSLGQLEGYT
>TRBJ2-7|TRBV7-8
ASSFGQIYEQY
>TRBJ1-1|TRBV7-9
ASSLVSGGAGNTEAF
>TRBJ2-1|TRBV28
ASSVEASYNEQF